This section outlines one T cell receptor beta chain sequence together with its context. Its cognate antigen is unknown. This sample was taken from a study of pediatric ulcerative colitis. Trimming removed 5 bases at V and 9 bases at J, with 13 bases between. CDR3 length equals 11 residues. Germline lookup yields CDR1 DFQATT and CDR2 SNEGSKA (reference sequence). Study-wide points: Compared with controls, ulcerative colitis showed greater blood-rectum clone sharing.

Here immunoSEQ multiplex PCR was the method, and the copy in TCRdb shows in-frame clones only, minus some. In the table there are 57,000 or so clones, 87% of which are singletons. This TCR was sampled from a boy between 10 and 17 years old who was a control in a study of pediatric ulcerative colitis. The chain has TRBV20-1 and TRBJ1-2; no clear D gene. The material sequenced was blood. The CDR3 region is CSARWLQSYTF. The CDR3 coding sequence is TGCAGTGCTCGGTGGCTTCAAAGCTACACCTTC.